This T cell receptor beta chain was captured in a study of response to subunit inactivated influenza vaccine. The CDR3 has 14 amino acids. V lost 2 bases to trimming and J lost 6 bases; unmatched junction nucleotides: 7. CDR1 and CDR2 from the germline V gene are SGHTA and FQGNSA. Using its own MiXCR run on the RT-PCR reads, TCRdb lists one record per CDR3 protein. The table has around 520,000 distinct CDR3 sequences, roughly 12% seen once; the top ten hold 9.5% to 13%. The source is a man between 50 and 59 years old who received an inactivated influenza vaccine. The chain has TRBV7-2 and TRBJ2-7; 7 bases map to TRBD2. The material sequenced was PBMCs from blood, taken on the day of vaccination. CDR3 sequence: CASSLRGRAGEQYF. In DNA, the CDR3 is TGTGCCAGCAGCTTACGTGGGAGGGCCGGCGAGCAGTACTTC. Supplemented by reference TRBV7-2 and TRBJ2-7, the full variable domain reads GAGVSQSPSNKVTEKGKDVELRCDPISGHTALYWYRQSLGQGLEFLIYFQGNSAPDKSGLPSDRFSAERTGGSVSTLTIQRTQQEDSAVYLCASSLRGRAGEQYFGPGTRLTVT.